The 2 T cell receptor beta chains below were found in one sample sequenced in a study of CDR3 diversity in severe acne. MiXCR, applied by TCRdb to the PCR reads, yields one record per CDR3 protein. The sample yields about 97,000 distinct CDR3 sequences, 51% seen once. The material sequenced was blood. The receptors originated from a male donor with acne.

To note about this clonotype: A read error may be the cause here, since a much bigger clone is one base away. The chain employs TRBV19 and TRBJ2-7; no definite D call. Germline CDR1 reads LNHDA; CDR2 reads SQIVND (reference sequence). This CDR3 is 13 amino acids long. The V gene lost 3 bases and the J gene lost 6 bases, with 12 bases spanning the gap. CDR3 DNA: TGTGCCAGTAGTATTTCAACAATCCTCGAGCAGTACGTC. The encoded protein is CASSISTILEQYV.

This clonotype was picked up many times. V gene TRBV6-5 combines with J gene TRBJ2-7; 7 positions match TRBD1. Per the germline V gene, CDR1 is MNHEY and CDR2 is SVGAGI. V shed 0 bases, J shed 0 bases, and the junction held 5 bases outside the gene matches. This CDR3 region has 16 residues. CDR3 residues: CASSYSGQLVSYEQYF. CDR3 DNA sequence: TGTGCCAGCAGTTACTCGGGACAGCTAGTCTCCTACGAGCAGTACTTC.